What follows are 24 T cell receptor beta chains derived from one specimen sequenced in a study of CD8 T cells in Susac syndrome. RNA was extracted with the RNeasy kit, and a quantity of roughly 0.5 to 1 ug was reverse transcribed using random hexamers. One entry per CDR3 protein results from TCRdb running MiXCR on the immunoSEQ multiplex PCR reads. Here the sample spans a few hundred thousand distinct CDR3 sequences, 75% to 90% being singletons. Sequencing used CD8+ T cells from PBMCs. The receptor set was obtained from a human donor with multiple sclerosis.

The rearrangement links TRBV4-1 to TRBJ2-1, with D unresolved. CDR1 is MGHRA, CDR2 YSYEKL, per germline. V was pared by 4 bases and J by 8 bases, with 12 bases between. The CDR3 spans 13 residues. CDR3 in amino acids: CASSLPGSYEQFF. DNA of the CDR3: TGCGCCAGCAGCCTCCCAGGCAGCTATGAGCAGTTCTTC.

The rearrangement links TRBV27 to TRBJ2-7; tentative D call: TRBD2 (7 bases). CDR1 is MNHEY and CDR2 is SMNVEV in the germline V gene (reference sequence). This CDR3 has 13 amino acids. V was clipped by 3 bases and J by 8 bases, with 14 bases between them. The CDR3 here is CASSLGGAHKQYF. CDR3 coding DNA: TGTGCCAGCAGTTTGGGGGGGGCCCACAAGCAGTACTTC.

The V gene is TRBV19, the J gene TRBJ2-1; D uncertain. Germline V lookup: CDR1 LNHDA, CDR2 SQIVND (reference sequence). V was clipped by 1 base and J by 0 bases, with 13 bases between them. The CDR3 extends over 17 amino acids. CDR3 residues: CASSIGISFDSYNEQFF. Written as DNA, the CDR3 is TGTGCCAGTAGTATAGGAATCAGCTTCGACTCCTACAATGAGCAGTTCTTC.

The chain employs TRBV2 and TRBJ1-3; TRBD1 might be the D (5 bases). V was shortened by 7 bases and J by 0 bases, with 10 bases between the two germline ends. CDR3 length: 14 residues. Germline V gene lookup returns CDR1 SNHLY and CDR2 FYNNEI. In DNA form, the CDR3 reads TGTGCCAGCAAGGGGAGCGACTCTGGAAACACCATATATTTT. Translated, it gives CASKGSDSGNTIYF.

This clonotype was observed a few times. The rearrangement joins TRBV4-1 to TRBJ2-7, with D maybe TRBD2 (5 bases). This CDR3 has 15 residues. V was shortened by 4 bases and J by 3 bases, with 16 bases between the two germline ends. CDR1 MGHRA and CDR2 YSYEKL come from the germline V gene. The DNA of the CDR3 is TGCGCCAGCAGCCGTGTATCGGGGATAATCTACGAGCAGTACTTC. Its protein is CASSRVSGIIYEQYF.

The rearrangement links TRBV20-1 to TRBJ2-5; 9 bases match TRBD1. The length of the CDR3 is 16 residues. Losses at the gene ends were 0 bases for V and 5 bases for J; bases not matched to a gene: 10. CDR1 DFQATT and CDR2 SNEGSKA come from the germline V gene (reference sequence). The CDR3 DNA reads as TGCAGTGCTAGAGAGGGATCGGGACAGGGTGGGGAGACCCAGTACTTC. It codes for CSAREGSGQGGETQYF.

The chain is built from TRBV28 and TRBJ2-7, with TRBD2 matching over 7 bases. V lost 6 bases to trimming and J lost 1 base; unmatched junction nucleotides: 6. This CDR3 spans 14 amino acids. The germline V gene has CDR1 MDHEN and CDR2 SYDVKM. This CDR3 reads CASRGWGGSYEQYF. CDR3 nucleotide sequence: TGTGCCAGCAGAGGGTGGGGGGGTTCCTACGAGCAGTACTTC.

A single count supports this clonotype. The chain recombines TRBV29-1 with TRBJ1-1, with D uncertain. V was pared by 6 bases and J by 0 bases, with 17 bases between. The CDR3 contains 15 residues. Germline V gene lookup returns CDR1 SQVTM and CDR2 ANQGSEA. The CDR3 DNA follows: TGCAGCGTCCGGGTGGGTCCTTATATGAACACTGAAGCTTTCTTT. Its translation is CSVRVGPYMNTEAFF. Full variable domain (missing parts from reference TRBV29-1 and TRBJ1-1): SAVISQKPSRDICQRGTSLTIQCQVDSQVTMMFWYRQQPGQSLTLIATANQGSEATYESGFVIDKFPISRPNLTFSTLTVSNMSPEDSSIYLCSVRVGPYMNTEAFFGQGTRLTVV.

This clonotype was seen a few times. This chain joins TRBV6-5 and TRBJ2-2, with D perhaps being TRBD1 or TRBD2 (7 bases each). The CDR3 is made up of 13 amino acids. Germline V CDR1 and CDR2: MNHEY, SVGAGI. The V end lost 8 bases, the J end lost 6 bases, and 13 bases lay between the germline ends. CDR3 in amino acids: CASLQGGSGELFF. The CDR3 DNA reads TGTGCCAGCCTCCAGGGGGGGTCCGGGGAGCTGTTTTTT.

The chain recombines TRBV29-1 with TRBJ1-3; possible D gene TRBD1, 6 bases. Trimming took off 3 bases at V and 0 bases at J, with 12 bases between the two ends. CDR3 length equals 15 residues. The germline CDR1 and CDR2 sequences are SQVTM and ANQGSEA. The DNA for the CDR3 is TGCAGCGTTGATGCAGGGGAGTCCTCTGGAAACACCATATATTTT. The encoded protein is CSVDAGESSGNTIYF.

This chain links TRBV30 with TRBJ1-5; the D is unclear. Germline V gene sequence: CDR1 GTSNPN, CDR2 SVGIG (reference sequence). The V end lost 0 bases, the J end lost 2 bases, and 14 bases lay between the germline ends. The CDR3 is 16 amino acids. Here the CDR3 DNA reads TGTGCCTGGAGTGTACACGTCGCCTCAGGCAATCAGCCCCAGCATTTT. It yields the protein CAWSVHVASGNQPQHF.

V gene TRBV28 combines with J gene TRBJ1-5, with TRBD1 matching 7 bases. The CDR3 runs 19 residues. Per germline, CDR1 MDHEN and CDR2 SYDVKM. The J segment lost 2 bases and the V segment lost 4 bases, leaving 17 bases of the junction unmatched. CDR3 DNA sequence: TGTGCCAGCAGTTCGTCATTTCTTGGACAGGCATGGGGCAATCAGCCCCAGCATTTT. This codes for CASSSSFLGQAWGNQPQHF.

V usage is TRBV19 and J usage is TRBJ2-2; D is unresolved. The CDR3 has 14 amino acids. Germline CDR1 is LNHDA and CDR2 is SQIVND (reference sequence). Trimming cost V 3 bases and J 6 bases, with 11 bases left between them. The chain's CDR3 is CASSMGLTAGELFF. CDR3 nucleotides: TGTGCCAGTAGTATGGGTCTGACCGCCGGGGAGCTGTTTTTT.

The rearrangement links TRBV12-3 or TRBV12-4 to TRBJ2-3; D is perhaps TRBD1 (6 bases). With 4 bases removed from V and 4 bases from J, the gap between germline ends came to 15 bases. The CDR3 runs 15 residues. The CDR3 nucleotides read TGTGCCAGCAGTTCTGGACAGCCTGGTTCAGATACGCAGTATTTT. Translating it yields CASSSGQPGSDTQYF.

The J gene is TRBJ2-2, the V gene TRBV7-3; D might be TRBD2 (5 bases). In germline, CDR1 is SGHTA, CDR2 FQGTGA. This CDR3 is built from 15 residues. The V gene lost 2 bases and the J gene lost 4 bases, with 11 bases spanning the gap. The CDR3 is CASSLLGISTGELFF. The CDR3 DNA is TGTGCCAGCAGCTTACTCGGGATAAGCACCGGGGAGCTGTTTTTT.

CDR3 sequence reads: CASSHTGTSPQDTQYF. CDR3 sequence (DNA): TGTGCCAGCAGTCATACCGGGACTAGCCCTCAAGATACGCAGTATTTT. The V call is TRBV12-3 or TRBV12-4, the J call TRBJ2-3; TRBD2 matches 9 bases. Trimming removed 5 bases from V and 5 bases from J; junction bases left unmatched: 11. This CDR3 contains 16 residues.

CDR3 protein: CASSQGTPYTGELFF. As DNA, the CDR3 is TGTGCCAGCAGCCAAGGGACACCCTACACCGGGGAGCTGTTTTTT. The rearrangement joins TRBV7-9 to TRBJ2-2; D possibly corresponds to TRBD1 (6 bases). V was pared by 5 bases and J by 3 bases, with 13 bases between. CDR1 and CDR2 (germline): SEHNR, FQNEAQ (reference sequence). This CDR3 region has 15 residues.

The chain recombines TRBV2 with TRBJ1-3; no reliable D call. This CDR3 is 15 amino acids long. From germline, CDR1 is SNHLY and CDR2 FYNNEI. V was cut by 7 bases and J by 3 bases, with 16 bases left in between. The CDR3 nucleotides read TGTGCCAGCAACGGCGGACCCCTGAGTGGAAACACCATATATTTT. This encodes CASNGGPLSGNTIYF.

The rearrangement links TRBV12-3 or TRBV12-4 to TRBJ1-5; D is ambiguous. Trimming stripped 7 bases from V and 0 bases from J, with 10 bases between. This CDR3 has 14 residues. The DNA for the CDR3 is TGTGCCAGCACTCAGAGCTATAGCAATCAGCCCCAGCATTTT. This codes for CASTQSYSNQPQHF.

The rearrangement uses TRBV27 and TRBJ1-5, with D possibly TRBD1 on 6 matching bases. Germline V gene lookup returns CDR1 MNHEY and CDR2 SMNVEV (reference sequence). CDR3 size: 14 residues. Trimming pared 6 bases from V and 3 bases from J, leaving 12 bases between. DNA of the CDR3: TGTGCCAGCAGCCCGCCGGGGGCCAATCAGCCCCAGCATTTT. It specifies CASSPPGANQPQHF.

The gene calls are TRBV5-4 and TRBJ2-1; no reliable D call. Trimming removed 1 base from V and 8 bases from J, with 10 bases in between. This CDR3 is 13 amino acids long. Germline V gene sequence: CDR1 SGHNT, CDR2 YYREEE (reference sequence). DNA for the CDR3: TGTGCCAGCAGCTTGATTCCCCAGGATGAGCAGTTCTTC. As protein: CASSLIPQDEQFF.

The chain employs TRBV5-1 and TRBJ1-4; 9 bases map to TRBD1. The CDR3 consists of 15 residues. Germline loops: CDR1 SGHRS, CDR2 YFSETQ. With 4 bases clipped from V and 8 bases from J, the junction kept 9 bases outside the gene matches. The chain's CDR3 is CASSGGQGPGEKLFF. The DNA for the CDR3 is TGCGCCAGCAGCGGGGGACAGGGCCCTGGGGAAAAACTGTTTTTT.

The chain recombines TRBV30 with TRBJ1-3; possibly TRBD1 for D (6 bases). The CDR3 loop spans 15 amino acids. With 1 base removed from V and 1 base from J, the gap between germline ends came to 11 bases. The V gene's germline CDR1 is GTSNPN and CDR2 SVGIG (reference sequence). The DNA for the CDR3 is TGTGCCTGGAGTGCGGACAGTACGTCTGGAAACACCATATATTTT. The encoded protein is CAWSADSTSGNTIYF.

The chain joins TRBV27 to TRBJ2-3; D is perhaps TRBD1 or TRBD2 (5 bases each). This CDR3 has 15 residues. The germline CDR1 and CDR2 sequences are MNHEY and SMNVEV (reference sequence). With 0 bases removed from V and 5 bases from J, the gap between germline ends came to 12 bases. The CDR3 DNA sequence: TGTGCCAGCAGTTTATCCCTCGGGGCAGGAGATACGCAGTATTTT. Its protein is CASSLSLGAGDTQYF.